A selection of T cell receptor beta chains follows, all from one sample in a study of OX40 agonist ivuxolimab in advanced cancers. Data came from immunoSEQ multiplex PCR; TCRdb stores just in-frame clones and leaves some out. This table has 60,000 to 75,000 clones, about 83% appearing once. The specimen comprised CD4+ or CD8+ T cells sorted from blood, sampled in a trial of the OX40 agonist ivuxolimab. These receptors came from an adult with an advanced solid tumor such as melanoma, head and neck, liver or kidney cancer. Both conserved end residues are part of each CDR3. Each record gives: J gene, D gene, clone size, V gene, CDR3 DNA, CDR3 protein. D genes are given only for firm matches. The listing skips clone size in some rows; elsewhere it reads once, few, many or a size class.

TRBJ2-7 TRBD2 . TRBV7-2 TGTGCCAGCAGCTTGACCGGGACTAGCGCTCACGAGCAGTACTTC CASSLTGTSAHEQYF
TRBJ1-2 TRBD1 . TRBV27 TGTGCCAGCAGTGCGGGACAGGGTGTTGGCTACACCTTC CASSAGQGVGYTF
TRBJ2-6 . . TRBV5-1 TGCGCCAGCAGCTTGGAGGGAGCTGGGGCCAACGTCCTGACTTTC CASSLEGAGANVLTF
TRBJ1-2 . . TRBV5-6 TGTGCCAGCAGCCCCCTAGGGACCTATGGCTACACCTTC CASSPLGTYGYTF
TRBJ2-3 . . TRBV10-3 TGTGCCATCAGAGATCCTAGGGGGGGGGAAGATACGCAGTATTTT CAIRDPRGGEDTQYF
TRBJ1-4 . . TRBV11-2 TGTGCCAGCAGCTTACAGGGGAGCTGGTCTGCTAATGAAAAACTGTTTTTT CASSLQGSWSANEKLFF
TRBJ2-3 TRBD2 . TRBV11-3 TGTGCCAGCTCGAGGACGCGGGAGGGGAAGTCGGGAGGGAGAACGCAGTATTTT CASSRTREGKSGGRTQYF
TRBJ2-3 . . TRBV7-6 TGTGCCAGCAGCTATTGGGGGGATTCAGATACGCAGTATTTT CASSYWGDSDTQYF
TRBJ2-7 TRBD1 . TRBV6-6 TGTGCCAGCAGCTATGGACAGGGAACAACCTACGAGCAGTACTTC CASSYGQGTTYEQYF
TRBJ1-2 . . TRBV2 TGTGCCAGCAGGGAAGGGGCCGGGGGAGGATATGGCTACACCTTC CASREGAGGGYGYTF
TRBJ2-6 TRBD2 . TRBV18 TGTGCCAGCTCACCAAAGGGACTAGGCTTAACTGGGGCCAACGTCCTGACTTTC CASSPKGLGLTGANVLTF
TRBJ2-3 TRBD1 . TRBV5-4 TGTGCCAGCACCAAGACAGGGGGCTATTTCACAGATACGCAGTATTTT CASTKTGGYFTDTQYF
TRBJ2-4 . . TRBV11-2 TGTGCCAGCAGCTTAGATTTGGGTACGGCCAAAAACATTCAGTACTTC CASSLDLGTAKNIQYF
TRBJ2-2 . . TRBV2 TGTGCCAGCAGGGAGGCTCCCACCGGGGAGCTGTTTTTT CASREAPTGELFF
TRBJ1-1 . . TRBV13 TGTGCCAGCAGCTTCGAGAATGGGGCTGAAGCTTTCTTT CASSFENGAEAFF
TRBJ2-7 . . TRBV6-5 TGTGCCAGCAGTTACAGTCTAGCGATAACCTACGAGCAGTACTTC CASSYSLAITYEQYF
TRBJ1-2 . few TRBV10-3 TGTGCCATCAGTGCGGACCCCCTGGGGCGTGGCTACACCTTC CAISADPLGRGYTF
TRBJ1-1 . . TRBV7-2 TGTGCCAGCAGCATACAGGGAAACACTGAAGCTTTCTTT CASSIQGNTEAFF
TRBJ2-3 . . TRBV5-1 TGCGCCAGCAGCGCGGGACAGCCCCCAGATACGCAGTATTTT CASSAGQPPDTQYF
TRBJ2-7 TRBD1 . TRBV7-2 TGTGCCAGCAGCTTAGAGAGGGGACAGGGCTACGAGCAGTACTTC CASSLERGQGYEQYF
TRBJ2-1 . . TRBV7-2 TGTGCCAGCAGCTTTGCGTCAAGCTCCTACAATGAGCAGTTCTTC CASSFASSSYNEQFF
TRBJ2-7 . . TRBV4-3 TGCGCCAGCAGCCAAGAGATCGGGAGATACGAGCAGTACTTC CASSQEIGRYEQYF
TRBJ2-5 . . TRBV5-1 TGCGCCAGCAGCCATACAGGGCTCTCCCAAGAGACCCAGTACTTC CASSHTGLSQETQYF
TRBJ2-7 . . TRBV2 TGTGCCAGCAGTGACTGGGGTGACTCCTACGAGCAGTACTTC CASSDWGDSYEQYF
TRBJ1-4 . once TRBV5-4 TGTGCCAGCAGCCCTGGGGGCAGGGGAGATGAAAAACTGTTTTTT CASSPGGRGDEKLFF
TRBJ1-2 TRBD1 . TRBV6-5 TGTGCCAGCAGTAATCCAGGGGGCAGGGACTATGGCTACACCTTC CASSNPGGRDYGYTF
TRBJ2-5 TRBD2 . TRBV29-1 TGCAGCGTTGATGGCCCGGGAGGGGGTGAGACCCAGTACTTC CSVDGPGGGETQYF
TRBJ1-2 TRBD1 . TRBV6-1 TGTGCCAGCAGGGGGGACAGCAATAACTATGGCTACACCTTC CASRGDSNNYGYTF
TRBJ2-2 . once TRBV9 TGTGCCAGCAGCGCCGAGGGCGCGAACACCGGGGAGCTGTTTTTT CASSAEGANTGELFF
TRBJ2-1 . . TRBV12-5 TGTGCTAGTGGTATCCATACCCTCCCTGCGACTAACAATGAGCAGTTCTTC CASGIHTLPATNNEQFF
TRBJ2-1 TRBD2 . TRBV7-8 TGTGCCAGCAGCGTTAGCGGGAGTTCCTACAATGAGCAGTTCTTC CASSVSGSSYNEQFF
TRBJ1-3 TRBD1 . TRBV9 TGTGCCAGCAGCGTAAGTGGACAGGGTGCTGGAAACACCATATATTTT CASSVSGQGAGNTIYF
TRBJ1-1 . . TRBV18 TGTGCCAGCTCACCACTCGCACAGGCCTCGAACACTGAAGCTTTCTTT CASSPLAQASNTEAFF